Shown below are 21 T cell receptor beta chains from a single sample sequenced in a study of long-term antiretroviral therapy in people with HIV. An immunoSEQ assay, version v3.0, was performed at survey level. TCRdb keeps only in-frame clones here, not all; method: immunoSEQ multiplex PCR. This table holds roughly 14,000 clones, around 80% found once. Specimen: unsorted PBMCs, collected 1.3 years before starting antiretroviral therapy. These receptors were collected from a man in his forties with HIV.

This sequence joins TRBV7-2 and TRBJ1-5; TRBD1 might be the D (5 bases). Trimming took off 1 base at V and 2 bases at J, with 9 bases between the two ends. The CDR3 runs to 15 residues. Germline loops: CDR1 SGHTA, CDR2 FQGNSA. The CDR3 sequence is CASSLVAGGNQPQHF. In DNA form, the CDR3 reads TGTGCCAGCAGCTTAGTAGCGGGGGGCAATCAGCCCCAGCATTTT.

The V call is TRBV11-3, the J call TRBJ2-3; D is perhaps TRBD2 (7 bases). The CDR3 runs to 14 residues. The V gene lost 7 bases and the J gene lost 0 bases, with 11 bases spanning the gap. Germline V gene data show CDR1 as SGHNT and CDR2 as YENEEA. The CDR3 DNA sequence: TGTGCCAGCAAAAGGGGGGGGAGCACAGATACGCAGTATTTT. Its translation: CASKRGGSTDTQYF.

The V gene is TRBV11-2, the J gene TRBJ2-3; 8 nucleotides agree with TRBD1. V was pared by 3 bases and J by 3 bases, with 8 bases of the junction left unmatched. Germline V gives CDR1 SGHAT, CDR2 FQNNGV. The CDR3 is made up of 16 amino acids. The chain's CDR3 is CASSFNRGYGTDTQYF. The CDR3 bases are TGTGCCAGCAGCTTTAACAGGGGGTACGGTACAGATACGCAGTATTTT.

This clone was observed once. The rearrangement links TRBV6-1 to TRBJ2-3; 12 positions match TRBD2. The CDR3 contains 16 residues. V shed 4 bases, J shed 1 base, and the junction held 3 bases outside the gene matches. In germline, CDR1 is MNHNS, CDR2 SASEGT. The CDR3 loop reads CASSGPSGGGTDTQYF. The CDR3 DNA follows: TGTGCCAGCAGTGGTCCTAGCGGGGGGGGCACAGATACGCAGTATTTT.

Here the CDR3 DNA reads TGTGCCAGCAGCCAAGAAGAGGAGGGGGGGGTAGACAGGGTCGAACACAATGAGCAGTTCTTC. The encoded protein is CASSQEEEGGVDRVEHNEQFF. The rearrangement uses TRBV14 and TRBJ2-1; D is perhaps TRBD1 or TRBD2 (7 bases each). Trimming removed 0 bases at V and 5 bases at J, with 29 bases between. Looked up from germline, CDR1 is SGHDN and CDR2 is FVKESK. The CDR3 spans 21 residues.

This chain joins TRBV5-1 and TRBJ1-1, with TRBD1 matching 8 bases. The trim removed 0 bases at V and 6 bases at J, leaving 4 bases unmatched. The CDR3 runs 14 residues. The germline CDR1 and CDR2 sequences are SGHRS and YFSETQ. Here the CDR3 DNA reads TGCGCCAGCAGCTTGGAGGACAGGGCGCCTGAAGCTTTCTTT. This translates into CASSLEDRAPEAFF. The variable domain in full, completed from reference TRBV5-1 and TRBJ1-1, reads KAGVTQTPRYLIKTRGQQVTLSCSPISGHRSVSWYQQTPGQGLQFLFEYFSETQRNKGNFPGRFSGRQFSNSRSEMNVSTLELGDSALYLCASSLEDRAPEAFFGQGTRLTVV.

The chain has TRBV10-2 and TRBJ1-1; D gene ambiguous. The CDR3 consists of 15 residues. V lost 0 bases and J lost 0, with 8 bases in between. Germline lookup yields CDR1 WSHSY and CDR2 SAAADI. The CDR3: CASSESRGMNTEAFF. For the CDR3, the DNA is TGCGCCAGCAGTGAGTCGCGGGGTATGAACACTGAAGCTTTCTTT.

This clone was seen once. The DNA for the CDR3 is TGTGCCAGCGCCAGGCAGAGAAACACCGGGGAGCTGTTTTTT. Encoded protein: CASARQRNTGELFF. This sequence joins TRBV11-2 and TRBJ2-2; D remains unclear. The germline V gene has CDR1 SGHAT and CDR2 FQNNGV. This CDR3 is 14 amino acids long. Trimming took off 8 bases at V and 2 bases at J, with 12 bases between the two ends.

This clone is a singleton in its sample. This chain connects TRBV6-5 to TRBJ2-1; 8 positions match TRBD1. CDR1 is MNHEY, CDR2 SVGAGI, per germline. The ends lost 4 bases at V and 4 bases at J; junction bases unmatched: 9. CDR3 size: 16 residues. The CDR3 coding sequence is TGTGCCAGCAGTTTGCAGACGGGACAGGCGTACAATGAGCAGTTCTTC. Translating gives CASSLQTGQAYNEQFF.

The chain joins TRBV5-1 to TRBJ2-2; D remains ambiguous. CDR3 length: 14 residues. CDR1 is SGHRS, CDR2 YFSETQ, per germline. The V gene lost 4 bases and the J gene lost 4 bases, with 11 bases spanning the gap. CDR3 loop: CASSQTLATGELFF. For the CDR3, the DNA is TGCGCCAGCAGCCAAACACTCGCCACCGGGGAGCTGTTTTTT. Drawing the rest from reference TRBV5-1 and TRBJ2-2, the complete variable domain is KAGVTQTPRYLIKTRGQQVTLSCSPISGHRSVSWYQQTPGQGLQFLFEYFSETQRNKGNFPGRFSGRQFSNSRSEMNVSTLELGDSALYLCASSQTLATGELFFGEGSRLTVL.

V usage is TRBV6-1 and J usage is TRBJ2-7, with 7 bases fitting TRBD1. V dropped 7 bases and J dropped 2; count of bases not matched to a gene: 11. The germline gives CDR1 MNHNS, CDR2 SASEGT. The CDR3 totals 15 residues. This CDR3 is CASNLKRGLAYEQYF. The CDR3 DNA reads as TGTGCCAGCAATCTGAAAAGGGGGCTAGCCTACGAGCAGTACTTC.

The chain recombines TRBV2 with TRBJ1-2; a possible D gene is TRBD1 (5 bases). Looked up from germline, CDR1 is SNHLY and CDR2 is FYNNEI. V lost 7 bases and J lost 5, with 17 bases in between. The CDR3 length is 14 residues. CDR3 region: CASNDETVLYGYTF. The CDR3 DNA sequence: TGTGCCAGCAATGACGAGACAGTCCTATATGGCTACACCTTC.

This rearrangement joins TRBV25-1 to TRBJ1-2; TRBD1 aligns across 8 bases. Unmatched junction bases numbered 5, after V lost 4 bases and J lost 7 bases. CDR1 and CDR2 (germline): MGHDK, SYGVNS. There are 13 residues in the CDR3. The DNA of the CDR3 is TGTGCCAGCAGTGGCCAGGGGGCGGTTGGCTACACCTTC. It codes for CASSGQGAVGYTF.

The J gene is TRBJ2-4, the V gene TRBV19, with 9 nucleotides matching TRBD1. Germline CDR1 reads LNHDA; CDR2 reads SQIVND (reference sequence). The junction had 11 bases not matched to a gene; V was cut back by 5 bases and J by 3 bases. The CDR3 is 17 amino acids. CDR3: CASSALNRGRGKNIQYF. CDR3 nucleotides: TGTGCCAGTAGTGCGCTTAACAGGGGGCGAGGCAAAAACATTCAGTACTTC.

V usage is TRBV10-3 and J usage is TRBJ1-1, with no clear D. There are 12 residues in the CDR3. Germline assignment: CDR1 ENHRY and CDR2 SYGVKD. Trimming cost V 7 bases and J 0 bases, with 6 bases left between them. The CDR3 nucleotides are TGTGCCATCACTGGAATGAACACTGAAGCTTTCTTT. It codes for CAITGMNTEAFF.

The CDR3 is CASSRDSVRGTEAFF. The CDR3 DNA sequence: TGTGCCAGCTCGCGCGACAGTGTAAGGGGCACTGAAGCTTTCTTT. This chain joins TRBV18 and TRBJ1-1, with a tentative D call TRBD1 (5 bases). From germline, CDR1 is KGHSH and CDR2 LQKENI. The V end lost 6 bases, the J end lost 4 bases, and 18 bases lay between the germline ends. This CDR3 region has 15 residues.

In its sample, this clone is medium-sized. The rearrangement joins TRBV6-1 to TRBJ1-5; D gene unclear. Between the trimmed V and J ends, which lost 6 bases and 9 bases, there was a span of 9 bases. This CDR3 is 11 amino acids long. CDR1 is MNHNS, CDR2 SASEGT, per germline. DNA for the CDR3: TGTGCCAGCAGACGGGGTTGGCCCCAGCATTTT. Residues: CASRRGWPQHF.

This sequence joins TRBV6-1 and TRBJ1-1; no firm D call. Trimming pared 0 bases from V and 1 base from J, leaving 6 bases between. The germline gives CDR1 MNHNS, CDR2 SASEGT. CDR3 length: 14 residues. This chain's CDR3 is CASSEARSNTEAFF. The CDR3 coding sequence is TGTGCCAGCAGTGAAGCGCGTTCGAACACTGAAGCTTTCTTT.

CDR3 region: CAWSAQGTGELFF. Written as DNA, the CDR3 is TGTGCCTGGAGTGCGCAGGGGACCGGGGAGCTGTTTTTT. The chain couples TRBV30 to TRBJ2-2; D possibly corresponds to TRBD1 (6 bases). Germline V gives CDR1 GTSNPN, CDR2 SVGIG (reference sequence). V gave up 1 base and J gave up 5 bases, with 8 bases separating them. CDR3 length equals 13 residues.

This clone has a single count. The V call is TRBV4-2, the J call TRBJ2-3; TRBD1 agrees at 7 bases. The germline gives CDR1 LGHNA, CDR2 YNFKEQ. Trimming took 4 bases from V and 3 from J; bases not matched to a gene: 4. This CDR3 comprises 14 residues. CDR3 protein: CASSRSGGTDTQYF. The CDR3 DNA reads TGTGCCAGCAGCCGTTCAGGGGGAACAGATACGCAGTATTTT.

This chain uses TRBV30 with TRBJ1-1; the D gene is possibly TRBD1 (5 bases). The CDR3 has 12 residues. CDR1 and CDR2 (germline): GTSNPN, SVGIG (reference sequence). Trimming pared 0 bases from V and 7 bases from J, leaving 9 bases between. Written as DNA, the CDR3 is TGTGCCTGGAGTGTTGGACAAGTTGAAGCTTTCTTT. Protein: CAWSVGQVEAFF.